This record looks at one TCR beta chain sequence and its context. The record originates from a study of OX40 agonist ivuxolimab in advanced cancers. Using immunoSEQ multiplex PCR, the repertoire was profiled, and TCRdb retains in-frame clones only, with some absent. The sample holds about 58,000 clones; about 79% are singletons and the top ten take almost 1.5%. CDR3 length: 14 residues. CDR1 MRHNA and CDR2 SNTAGT come from the germline V gene. V lost 5 bases and J lost 3, with 13 bases in between. This sequence originates from an adult with an advanced solid tumor such as melanoma, head and neck, liver or kidney cancer. The rearrangement uses TRBV6-4 and TRBJ2-5; TRBD1 might be the D (6 bases). The input for sequencing was CD4+ or CD8+ T cells sorted from blood, taken in a trial of the OX40 agonist ivuxolimab. The CDR3: CASSPRAGEETQYF. For the CDR3, the DNA is TGTGCCAGCAGTCCTCGGGCAGGGGAAGAGACCCAGTACTTC.